This T cell receptor beta chain is drawn from a study of T cell repertoires in ileal Crohn's disease. General observations from the study: High-frequency clones were more common in sorted CD8 than CD4 cells.

Data came from immunoSEQ multiplex PCR; TCRdb stores just in-frame clones and leaves some out. This table holds approximately 4,100 clones, about four fifths found once. CDR3 size: 15 residues. Germline trimming cut 6 bases from V and 4 bases from J; bases unmatched to any gene: 9. Germline values: CDR1 KGHSH, CDR2 LQKENI. Note on this clone: The antigen is unknown.

Eligibility required adulthood, ileal or ileocolonic Crohn's disease and indicated ileocolonic resection. The sample consisted of ileal tissue. The rearrangement uses TRBV18 and TRBJ2-7; 10 bases line up with TRBD1. The receptor was isolated from an adult with Crohn's disease. CDR3 sequence (DNA): TGTGCCAGCTCGTCCGGGGCGGACAGGGGGTACGAGCAGTACTTC. Its translation: CASSSGADRGYEQYF.